This TCR beta chain was recorded in a study of CD8+ T cells in alopecia areata. Study conclusions and caveats: Whereas mice showed it more clearly, TCR sharing across patients was murkier, possibly because of HLA. In scalp and blood during tofacitinib, many expanded lesional clones persisted.

With regard to this clone: Its antigen is currently unknown.

Treatment here: oral pan-JAK inhibitor, 5-10 mg twice daily. T lymphocytes (CD4+ and CD8+) were sorted from PBMCs. Once RNA had been extracted, it was reverse transcribed into cDNA to act as the sequencing template. The assay was immunoSEQ multiplex PCR, and TCRdb's table has in-frame clones only and misses some. The table includes 110,000 or so clones, 55% to 60% detected once. The specimen was CD4+ T cells sorted from blood, collected at week 24, from a patient treated with tofacitinib. This sequence originates from a human donor with alopecia areata.

CDR3 bases: TGTGCCAGCACCCAGCGGGACGAGCAGTACTTC. It codes for CASTQRDEQYF. J is TRBJ2-7 and V is TRBV2, with D tentatively TRBD2 (6 bases). CDR1 and CDR2 (germline): SNHLY, FYNNEI. This CDR3 spans 11 amino acids. Trimming removed 7 bases from V and 5 bases from J, with 9 bases in between.